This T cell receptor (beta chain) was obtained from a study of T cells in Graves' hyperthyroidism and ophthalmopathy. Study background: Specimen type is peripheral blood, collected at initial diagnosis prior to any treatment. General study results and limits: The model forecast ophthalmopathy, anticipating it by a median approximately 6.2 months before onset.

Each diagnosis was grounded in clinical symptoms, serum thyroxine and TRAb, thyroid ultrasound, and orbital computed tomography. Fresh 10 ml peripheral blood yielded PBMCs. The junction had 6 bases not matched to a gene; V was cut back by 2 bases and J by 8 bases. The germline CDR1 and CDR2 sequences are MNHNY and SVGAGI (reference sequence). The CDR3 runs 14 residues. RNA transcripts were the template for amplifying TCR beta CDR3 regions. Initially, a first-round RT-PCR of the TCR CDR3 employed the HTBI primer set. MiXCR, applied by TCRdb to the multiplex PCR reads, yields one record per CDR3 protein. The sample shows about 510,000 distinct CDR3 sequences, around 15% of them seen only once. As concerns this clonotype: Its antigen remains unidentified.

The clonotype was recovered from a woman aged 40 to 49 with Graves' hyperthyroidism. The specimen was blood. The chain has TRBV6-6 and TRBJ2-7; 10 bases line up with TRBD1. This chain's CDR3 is CASSYGDRGNKQYF. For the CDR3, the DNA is TGTGCCAGCAGTTACGGGGACAGGGGTAACAAGCAGTACTTC.